The 32 T cell receptor beta chains reported below all come from one sample, sequenced in a study of blood T cell repertoires in COVID-19. Only in-frame clones appear in the TCRdb table, and some are missing; sequencing was by immunoSEQ multiplex PCR. This sample has about 16,000 clones, with 85% to 90% found just once. The sequencing input was peripheral blood. These receptors originate from a woman of 80 years or more with COVID-19, enrolled during active disease.

The V call is TRBV9, the J call TRBJ1-1, with D tentatively TRBD1 (6 bases). Germline CDR1 is SGDLS and CDR2 is YYNGEE. CDR3 length equals 14 residues. V lost 4 bases and J lost 1, with 11 bases in between. CDR3: CASSIQGQNTEAFF. The CDR3 DNA is TGTGCCAGCAGCATACAGGGACAGAACACTGAAGCTTTCTTT.

The chain employs TRBV6-5 and TRBJ2-2; TRBD1 matches 7 bases. The CDR3 spans 15 residues. With 6 bases clipped from V and 0 bases from J, the junction kept 4 bases outside the gene matches. Germline loops: CDR1 MNHEY, CDR2 SVGAGI. CDR3 amino acids: CASRLGQSNTGELFF. The CDR3 DNA follows: TGTGCCAGCAGATTGGGACAGTCGAACACCGGGGAGCTGTTTTTT.

The genes are TRBV9 and TRBJ2-7, with TRBD2 matching 8 bases. With 4 bases clipped from V and 6 bases from J, the junction kept 15 bases outside the gene matches. The V gene's germline CDR1 is SGDLS and CDR2 YYNGEE. This CDR3 is 16 amino acids long. Here the CDR3 reads CASSPRGAGDPGEQYF. CDR3 DNA sequence: TGTGCCAGCAGCCCCAGGGGAGCGGGAGATCCGGGCGAGCAGTACTTC.

The chain combines TRBV7-2 with TRBJ1-4; TRBD1 agrees at 10 bases. Trimming cost V 5 bases and J 6 bases; bases outside gene matches: 6. This CDR3 contains 15 residues. In germline, CDR1 is SGHTA, CDR2 FQGNSA. CDR3 sequence reads: CASSGTGTGDEKLFF. As DNA, the CDR3 is TGTGCCAGCAGCGGTACCGGGACAGGGGATGAAAAACTGTTTTTT.

The sample holds a few counts of this clone. The chain has TRBV5-5 and TRBJ2-1; the D call may be TRBD1 or TRBD2 (7 bases each). The germline V gene has CDR1 SGHKS and CDR2 YYEKEE (reference sequence). The CDR3 is 13 amino acids. V lost 4 bases and J 10 bases, leaving 15 bases between the germline ends. This chain's CDR3 is CASSVGGGKEQFF. The CDR3 nucleotides read TGTGCCAGCAGCGTGGGAGGGGGCAAGGAGCAGTTCTTC.

The V call is TRBV2, the J call TRBJ2-7; D not certain. V lost 6 bases and J lost 5, with 8 bases in between. The CDR3 has 11 residues. The germline gives CDR1 SNHLY, CDR2 FYNNEI. CDR3 residues: CASSVRDEQYF. The DNA of the CDR3 is TGTGCCAGCAGCGTTCGGGACGAGCAGTACTTC.

The J gene is TRBJ2-3, the V gene TRBV11-2; 8 positions match TRBD2. The CDR3 has 17 amino acids. Germline trimming cut 4 bases from V and 2 bases from J; bases unmatched to any gene: 11. CDR1 and CDR2 (germline): SGHAT, FQNNGV. CDR3 region: CASSWLASAGATDTQYF. The CDR3 bases are TGTGCCAGCAGCTGGTTGGCGTCAGCGGGGGCCACAGATACGCAGTATTTT.

V is TRBV29-1 and J is TRBJ1-3; D call uncertain. Deletions cut 0 bases from V and 1 base from J, with 4 bases between. CDR3 length equals 13 residues. Germline V gene sequence: CDR1 SQVTM, CDR2 ANQGSEA. The CDR3 bases are TGCAGCGTTGAAGAGTTATCTGGAAACACCATATATTTT. This gives the protein CSVEELSGNTIYF.

The count of this clone is one. The gene calls are TRBV18 and TRBJ2-7; 7 bases agree with TRBD2. Germline CDR1 and CDR2: KGHSH and LQKENI. V lost 1 base and J lost 4; bases outside the gene matches: 7. The CDR3 extends over 15 amino acids. CDR3 in amino acids: CASSPLAKGGYEQYF. CDR3 bases: TGTGCCAGCTCACCACTGGCTAAGGGAGGGTACGAGCAGTACTTC.

The chain combines TRBV4-3 with TRBJ2-2, with 10 bases identical to TRBD2. Trimming took 1 base from V and 7 from J; bases not matched to a gene: 9. Germline CDR1 reads LGHNA; CDR2 reads YSLEER. The CDR3 loop spans 17 amino acids. The CDR3 loop is CASSQGMQRGGLGELFF. Here the CDR3 DNA reads TGCGCCAGCAGCCAAGGGATGCAGCGGGGGGGCCTCGGGGAGCTGTTTTTT.

The chain couples TRBV11-2 to TRBJ2-5, with 7 bases fitting TRBD1. The CDR3 runs 15 residues. The V gene's germline CDR1 is SGHAT and CDR2 FQNNGV. With 1 base clipped from V and 2 bases from J, the junction kept 4 bases outside the gene matches. The CDR3 DNA follows: TGTGCCAGCAGCTTAGCGGGCAGGGGGCAAGAGACCCAGTACTTC. Its protein product is CASSLAGRGQETQYF.

This chain links TRBV6-5 with TRBJ2-5; 10 nucleotides align to TRBD2. J gave up 4 bases and V 7 bases, and 6 bases lay outside the gene matches. The CDR3 is 14 amino acids. Looked up from germline, CDR1 is MNHEY and CDR2 is SVGAGI. The CDR3 nucleotides are TGTGCCAGCACCCTAGCGGGAGTTGGAGAGACCCAGTACTTC. It codes for CASTLAGVGETQYF.

The chain has TRBV6-1 and TRBJ2-7, with D possibly TRBD1 on 6 matching bases. The CDR3 is made up of 16 amino acids. CDR1 MNHNS and CDR2 SASEGT come from the germline V gene. The V gene lost 3 bases and the J gene lost 0 bases, with 15 bases spanning the gap. CDR3 sequence reads: CASSDRQALSSYEQYF. The CDR3 bases are TGTGCCAGCAGTGACCGACAGGCCTTGAGCTCCTACGAGCAGTACTTC.

The genes are TRBV6-6 and TRBJ2-5; D is uncertain. Per germline, CDR1 MNHNY and CDR2 SVGAGI (reference sequence). V lost 0 bases and J lost 12, with 11 bases in between. The CDR3 is made up of 12 amino acids. The CDR3 loop is CASSYSVSDKYF. CDR3 bases: TGTGCCAGCAGTTACTCCGTTTCCGACAAGTACTTC.

The CDR3 spells CASRTPKGQRWNEQFF. The CDR3 bases are TGTGCCAGCAGAACTCCAAAGGGACAGAGGTGGAATGAGCAGTTCTTC. V gene TRBV28 combines with J gene TRBJ2-1; 7 bases align to TRBD1. V lost 6 bases, J lost 7 bases, and 15 bases stayed unmatched. The CDR3 is 16 amino acids. Germline V gene lookup returns CDR1 MDHEN and CDR2 SYDVKM.

The chain recombines TRBV6-6 with TRBJ1-1, with D unclear. From germline, CDR1 is MNHNY and CDR2 SVGAGI (reference sequence). The CDR3 contains 13 residues. Trimming cost V 2 bases and J 1 base, with 5 bases left between them. CDR3 region: CASSYGPNTEAFF. For the CDR3, the DNA is TGTGCCAGCAGTTACGGGCCGAACACTGAAGCTTTCTTT.

This sequence joins TRBV5-8 and TRBJ2-2, with a tentative D call TRBD1 (6 bases). The CDR3 extends over 14 amino acids. From germline, CDR1 is SGHTS and CDR2 YDEGEE. The V end lost 0 bases, the J end lost 6 bases, and 9 bases lay between the germline ends. CDR3 bases: TGTGCCAGCAGCTTGGGACAGGCGTCCGGGGAGCTGTTTTTT. Translation gives CASSLGQASGELFF.

V and J are TRBV29-1 and TRBJ1-2; 12 bases align to TRBD1. The CDR3 covers 16 residues. Germline CDR1 SQVTM, CDR2 ANQGSEA. V shed 5 bases and J 5 bases; nucleotides not matched to a gene: 12. The CDR3 region is CSVPPPTGQGAYGYTF. The DNA for the CDR3 is TGCAGCGTTCCACCTCCTACGGGACAGGGGGCTTATGGCTACACCTTC. Full variable domain (rest looked up from reference TRBV29-1 and TRBJ1-2): SAVISQKPSRDICQRGTSLTIQCQVDSQVTMMFWYRQQPGQSLTLIATANQGSEATYESGFVIDKFPISRPNLTFSTLTVSNMSPEDSSIYLCSVPPPTGQGAYGYTFGSGTRLTVV.

This chain joins TRBV28 and TRBJ1-4; D unresolved. Germline CDR1 and CDR2: MDHEN and SYDVKM. Trimming left V 1 base short and J 0 bases short, with 6 bases between. This CDR3 spans 15 amino acids. In nucleotides, the CDR3 is TGTGCCAGCAGTTTATCGGGAGCAACTAATGAAAAACTGTTTTTT. Its protein is CASSLSGATNEKLFF.

The gene calls are TRBV19 and TRBJ1-1; possibly TRBD1 for D (6 bases). V was clipped by 2 bases and J by 1 base, with 11 bases between them. From germline, CDR1 is LNHDA and CDR2 SQIVND (reference sequence). The CDR3 is made up of 15 amino acids. The CDR3 coding sequence is TGTGCCAGTAGTATACAGGGGCGAGGGAACACTGAAGCTTTCTTT. Translated: CASSIQGRGNTEAFF.

The chain couples TRBV7-8 to TRBJ1-3; no definite D call. The CDR3 runs 13 residues. Looked up from germline, CDR1 is SGHVS and CDR2 is FQNEAQ. Between the trimmed V and J ends, which lost 6 bases and 0 bases, there was a span of 6 bases. CDR3 region: CASRSLSGNTIYF. The CDR3 DNA reads as TGTGCCAGCAGATCTCTCTCTGGAAACACCATATATTTT.

Only one count was recorded for this clone. The chain has TRBV7-2 and TRBJ2-7; TRBD2 matches at 8 bases. Per the germline V gene, CDR1 is SGHTA and CDR2 is FQGNSA. The V gene end was trimmed by 4 bases and the J gene end by 7 bases; junction bases not matched to a gene: 9. This CDR3 has 14 amino acids. CDR3 residues: CASSSAAGVVEQYF. The CDR3 DNA reads as TGTGCCAGCAGCTCGGCAGCGGGAGTGGTAGAGCAGTACTTC.

The CDR3 sequence is CASSLSRTGGYEQYF. In DNA form, the CDR3 reads TGTGCCAGCAGTTTATCGAGGACAGGGGGGTACGAGCAGTACTTC. The rearrangement links TRBV27 to TRBJ2-7, with 10 bases matching TRBD1. With 0 bases clipped from V and 4 bases from J, the junction kept 3 bases outside the gene matches. This CDR3 contains 15 residues. Germline V gene sequence: CDR1 MNHEY, CDR2 SMNVEV (reference sequence).

This chain uses TRBV5-5 with TRBJ2-7; D ambiguous. Germline V CDR1 and CDR2: SGHKS, YYEKEE (reference sequence). This CDR3 has 11 residues. V lost 4 bases to trimming and J lost 6 bases, with 8 bases between them. The DNA for the CDR3 is TGTGCCAGCAGCCACTTGAGCGAGCAGTACTTC. Translating gives CASSHLSEQYF.

The chain uses TRBV7-8 and TRBJ2-3, with 15 bases aligning to TRBD2. V shed 5 bases and J 2 bases; nucleotides not matched to a gene: 11. Germline lookup yields CDR1 SGHVS and CDR2 FQNEAQ. The CDR3 consists of 19 residues. This CDR3 is CASSPRGLAGGRDTDTQYF. Here the CDR3 DNA reads TGTGCCAGCAGCCCACGAGGACTAGCGGGAGGGAGGGACACAGATACGCAGTATTTT.

The chain joins TRBV6-1 to TRBJ1-4; no firm D call. CDR1 and CDR2 (germline): MNHNS, SASEGT. The V end lost 2 bases, the J end lost 3 bases, and 7 bases lay between the germline ends. This CDR3 comprises 14 residues. CDR3 sequence: CASSERQANEKLFF. Here the CDR3 DNA reads TGTGCCAGCAGTGAAAGGCAGGCTAATGAAAAACTGTTTTTT.

The genes are TRBV6-2 or TRBV6-3 and TRBJ2-1; tentatively, D is TRBD1 (5 bases). The V gene lost 5 bases and the J gene lost 4 bases, with 12 bases spanning the gap. This CDR3 spans 14 amino acids. Germline assignment: CDR1 MNHEY and CDR2 SVGEGT. The CDR3 region has the DNA TGTGCCAGCAGTCTCTCAGGGATTTACAATGAGCAGTTCTTC. Encoded protein: CASSLSGIYNEQFF.

For the CDR3, the DNA is TGTGCCAGCACCACGTCGGGAGGTAATTGGTATGGCTACACCTTC. Protein sequence: CASTTSGGNWYGYTF. The rearrangement joins TRBV7-9 to TRBJ1-2; D unclear. The ends were cut back, 7 bases at V and 5 bases at J, with 20 bases in the middle. This CDR3 is 15 amino acids long. Looked up from germline, CDR1 is SEHNR and CDR2 is FQNEAQ (reference sequence).

The V and J genes are TRBV18 and TRBJ1-1; D gene unclear. Looked up from germline, CDR1 is KGHSH and CDR2 is LQKENI. Deletions cut 6 bases from V and 1 base from J, with 15 bases between. This CDR3 has 15 amino acids. The CDR3 nucleotides are TGTGCCAGCTCTGAACAGTCGGCAGCGAACACTGAAGCTTTCTTT. Translation gives CASSEQSAANTEAFF.

The rearrangement joins TRBV27 to TRBJ1-2; no definite D call. Germline V gives CDR1 MNHEY, CDR2 SMNVEV (reference sequence). This CDR3 comprises 14 residues. Trimming left V 4 bases short and J 7 bases short, with 16 bases between. The CDR3 loop reads CASSSGRPEGGYTF. The DNA for the CDR3 is TGTGCCAGCAGTTCGGGCCGGCCCGAGGGTGGCTACACCTTC.

The chain recombines TRBV27 with TRBJ2-7; the D gene is possibly TRBD2 (6 bases). V lost 5 bases and J 2 bases, leaving 13 bases between the germline ends. CDR3 size: 14 residues. Per germline, CDR1 MNHEY and CDR2 SMNVEV (reference sequence). The CDR3, as DNA: TGTGCCAGCAGTCCCCCCTGGGGGGCCTACGAGCAGTACTTC. It is translated as CASSPPWGAYEQYF.

This chain uses TRBV6-2 or TRBV6-3 with TRBJ2-7; TRBD2 matches 14 bases. V trimming: 4 bases; J trimming: 2 bases; junction bases outside the gene matches: 13. The CDR3 sequence is 19 residues long. The V gene's germline CDR1 is MNHEY and CDR2 SVGEGT. The CDR3 region has the DNA TGTGCCAGCAGTTCCCCGGGGACTAGCGGGAGTGTGTCAACCTACGAGCAGTACTTC. It codes for CASSSPGTSGSVSTYEQYF.